This T cell receptor beta chain was recovered during a study of blood T cells in healthy people across ages. Overall study results and limits: Naive T cell percentage showed a strong correlation with the diversity of TCR beta.

In the case of this clonotype: The target antigen is unknown.

Then a second PCR, running roughly 7 to 11 cycles, was carried out with a sample-barcoded 5' primer and a J-beta primer mix. MiXCR was run by TCRdb on the 5' RACE reads, yielding one entry per CDR3 protein. This sample has 1.5 million to 2 million distinct CDR3 sequences, with 28% found just once. Ranging in age from roughly 6 to 100, the donors were healthy Caucasian individuals from Russia. From germline, CDR1 is SGHVS and CDR2 FQNEAQ. Trimming at V came to 5 bases and at J to 2 bases, leaving 6 bases not matched to a gene. This CDR3 comprises 17 residues. The source of this sequence is a woman aged 30 to 39 in good health. Sequences were obtained from blood. The V call is TRBV7-8, the J call TRBJ2-5, with 15 bases matching TRBD2. The CDR3 region is CASSLGTSGRKQETQYF. Written as DNA, the CDR3 is TGTGCCAGCAGCCTGGGGACTAGCGGGAGGAAACAAGAGACCCAGTACTTC.